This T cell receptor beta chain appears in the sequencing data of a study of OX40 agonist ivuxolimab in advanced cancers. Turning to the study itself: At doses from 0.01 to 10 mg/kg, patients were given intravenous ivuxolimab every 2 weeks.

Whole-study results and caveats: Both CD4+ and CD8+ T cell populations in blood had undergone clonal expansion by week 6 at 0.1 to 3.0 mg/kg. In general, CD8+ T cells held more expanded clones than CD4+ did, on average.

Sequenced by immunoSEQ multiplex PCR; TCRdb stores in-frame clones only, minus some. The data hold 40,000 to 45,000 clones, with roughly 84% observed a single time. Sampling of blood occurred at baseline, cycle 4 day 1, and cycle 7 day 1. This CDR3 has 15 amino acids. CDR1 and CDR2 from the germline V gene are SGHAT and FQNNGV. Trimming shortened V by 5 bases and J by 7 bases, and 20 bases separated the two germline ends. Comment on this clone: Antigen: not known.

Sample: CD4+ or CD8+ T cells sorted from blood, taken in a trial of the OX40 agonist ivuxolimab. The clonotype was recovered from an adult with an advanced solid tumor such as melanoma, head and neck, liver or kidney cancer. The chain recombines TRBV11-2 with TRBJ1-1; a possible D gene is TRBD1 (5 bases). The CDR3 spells CASSRQNRIVDEAFF. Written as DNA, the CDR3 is TGTGCCAGCAGCCGACAGAACCGGATAGTCGATGAAGCTTTCTTT.